A selection of T cell receptor beta chains follows, all from one sample in a study of TIL therapy for anti-PD-1-resistant metastatic lung cancer. Clones were read by immunoSEQ multiplex PCR, and TCRdb kept only the in-frame ones, dropping some. The profile covers about 21,000 clones, with 60% to 85% appearing a single time and about 7% taken by the ten largest. The material sequenced was blood, taken at baseline. The source is a person between 25 and 79 years old with non-small cell lung cancer. CDR3s include the opening cysteine and the closing phenylalanine or tryptophan. Each record gives: J gene, D gene, clone size, V gene, CDR3 DNA, CDR3 protein. A D gene is named only where the DNA matches it firmly. Only some rows state a clone size, as once, few, many or a class for expanded clones.

J gene: TRBJ1-3
D gene: .
clone size: .
V gene: TRBV30
CDR3 DNA: TGTGCCTGGAGTGTAGGATGGGGGAATTCTGGAAACACCATATATTTT
CDR3 protein: CAWSVGWGNSGNTIYF

J gene: TRBJ2-2
D gene: .
clone size: .
V gene: TRBV28
CDR3 DNA: TGTGCCAGCAGCGCGTTCGGGGAGCTGTTTTTT
CDR3 protein: CASSAFGELFF

J gene: TRBJ2-7
D gene: TRBD2
clone size: .
V gene: TRBV6-4
CDR3 DNA: TGTGCCAGCAGTGTCCTTGCGGGAGACGAGCAGTACTTC
CDR3 protein: CASSVLAGDEQYF

J gene: TRBJ1-2
D gene: .
clone size: .
V gene: TRBV7-3
CDR3 DNA: TGTGCCAGCAGCCCTCGGGGTAACTATGGCTACACCTTC
CDR3 protein: CASSPRGNYGYTF

J gene: TRBJ2-1
D gene: TRBD2
clone size: .
V gene: TRBV9
CDR3 DNA: TGTGCCAGCAGCGTAGGACTTAGGTCTAGCGGCTACAATGAGCAGTTCTTC
CDR3 protein: CASSVGLRSSGYNEQFF

J gene: TRBJ2-5
D gene: TRBD1
clone size: .
V gene: TRBV4-1
CDR3 DNA: TGCGCCAGCAGCCAGGGCCCGACAGGGGCCGGGGAGACCCAGTACTTC
CDR3 protein: CASSQGPTGAGETQYF

J gene: TRBJ1-1
D gene: .
clone size: .
V gene: TRBV19
CDR3 DNA: TGTGCCAGTAGTTGGCAGAACACTGAAGCTTTCTTT
CDR3 protein: CASSWQNTEAFF

J gene: TRBJ2-2
D gene: TRBD2
clone size: .
V gene: TRBV5-8
CDR3 DNA: TGTGCCAGCAGCCCAACTAGCGGGAGAAGAAACACCGGGGAGCTGTTTTTT
CDR3 protein: CASSPTSGRRNTGELFF

J gene: TRBJ1-2
D gene: .
clone size: .
V gene: TRBV30
CDR3 DNA: TGTGCCTGGAGTGTAGGGGGTGGTGGCTACACCTTC
CDR3 protein: CAWSVGGGGYTF

J gene: TRBJ2-1
D gene: TRBD2
clone size: few
V gene: TRBV4-2
CDR3 DNA: TGTGCCAGCAGCCAAGACCCTAGCGGGGGGGCTGGTGAGCAGTTCTTC
CDR3 protein: CASSQDPSGGAGEQFF

J gene: TRBJ1-5
D gene: .
clone size: .
V gene: TRBV19
CDR3 DNA: TGTGCCAGTAGTATAGTCGGGGGGACGGGGAATCAGCCCCAGCATTTT
CDR3 protein: CASSIVGGTGNQPQHF

J gene: TRBJ1-2
D gene: .
clone size: .
V gene: TRBV28
CDR3 DNA: TGTGCCAGCGGGGCACCGACCCGGTCGGGGGGCTACACCTTC
CDR3 protein: CASGAPTRSGGYTF